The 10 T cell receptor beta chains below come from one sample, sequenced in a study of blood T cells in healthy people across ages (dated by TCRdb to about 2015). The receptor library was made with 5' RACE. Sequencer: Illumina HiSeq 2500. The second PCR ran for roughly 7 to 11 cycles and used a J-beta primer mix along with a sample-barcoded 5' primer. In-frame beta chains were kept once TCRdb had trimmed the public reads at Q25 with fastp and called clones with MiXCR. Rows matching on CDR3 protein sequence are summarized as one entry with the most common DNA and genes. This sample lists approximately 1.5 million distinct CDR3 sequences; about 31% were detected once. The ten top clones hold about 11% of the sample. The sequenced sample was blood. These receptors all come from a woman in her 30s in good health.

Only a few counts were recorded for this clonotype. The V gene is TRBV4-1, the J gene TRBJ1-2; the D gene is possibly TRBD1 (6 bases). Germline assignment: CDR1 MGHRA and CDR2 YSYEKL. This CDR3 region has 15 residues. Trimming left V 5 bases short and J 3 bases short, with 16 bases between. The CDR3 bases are TGCGCCAGCAGCTCACCTGGGGGGGCGGACTATGGCTACACCTTC. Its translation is CASSSPGGADYGYTF.

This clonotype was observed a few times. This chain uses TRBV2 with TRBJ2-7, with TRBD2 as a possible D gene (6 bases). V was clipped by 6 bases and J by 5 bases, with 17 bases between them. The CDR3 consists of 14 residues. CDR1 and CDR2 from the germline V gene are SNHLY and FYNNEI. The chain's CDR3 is CASRAGTLVNEQYF. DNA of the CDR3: TGTGCCAGCAGGGCGGGGACCCTCGTTAACGAGCAGTACTTC.

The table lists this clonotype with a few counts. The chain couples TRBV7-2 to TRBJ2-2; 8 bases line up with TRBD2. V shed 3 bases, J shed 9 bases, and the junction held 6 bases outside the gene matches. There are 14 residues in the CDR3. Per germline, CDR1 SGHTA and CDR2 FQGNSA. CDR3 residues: CASSFPGGARELFF. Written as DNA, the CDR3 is TGTGCCAGCAGCTTCCCCGGGGGGGCCCGGGAGCTGTTTTTT.

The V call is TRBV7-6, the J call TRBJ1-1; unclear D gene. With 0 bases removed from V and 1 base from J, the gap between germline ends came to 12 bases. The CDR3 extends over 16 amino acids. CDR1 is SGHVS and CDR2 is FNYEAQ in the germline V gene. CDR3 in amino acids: CASSLAKGSGNTEAFF. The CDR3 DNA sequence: TGTGCCAGCAGCTTAGCGAAAGGCAGCGGGAACACTGAAGCTTTCTTT.

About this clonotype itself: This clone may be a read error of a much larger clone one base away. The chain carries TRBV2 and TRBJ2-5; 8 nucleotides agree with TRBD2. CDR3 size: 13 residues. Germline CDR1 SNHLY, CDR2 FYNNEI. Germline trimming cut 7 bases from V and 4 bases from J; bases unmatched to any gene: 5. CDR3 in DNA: TGTGCCAGCACGGGAGGGGTCGGAGAGACCCAGTACTTC. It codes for CASTGGVGETQYF.

DNA of the CDR3: TGTGCCAGCTCACCATCACCAGGCGGGACTGAAGCTTTCTTT. It specifies CASSPSPGGTEAFF. V and J are TRBV18 and TRBJ1-1; D call uncertain. V gave up 2 bases and J gave up 5 bases, with 12 bases separating them. The CDR3 length is 14 residues. CDR1 KGHSH and CDR2 LQKENI come from the germline V gene.

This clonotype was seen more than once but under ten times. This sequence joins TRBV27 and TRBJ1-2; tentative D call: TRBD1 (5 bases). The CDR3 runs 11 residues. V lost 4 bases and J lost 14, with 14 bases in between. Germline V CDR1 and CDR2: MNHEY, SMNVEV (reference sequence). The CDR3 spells CASSSGGIQTF. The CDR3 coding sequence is TGTGCCAGCAGTTCTGGGGGAATCCAGACCTTC.

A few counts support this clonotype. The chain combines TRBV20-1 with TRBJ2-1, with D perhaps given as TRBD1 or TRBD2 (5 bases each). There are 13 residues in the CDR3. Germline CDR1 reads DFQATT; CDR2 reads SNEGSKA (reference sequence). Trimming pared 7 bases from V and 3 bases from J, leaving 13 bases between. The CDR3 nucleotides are TGCAGTGTTTCGGGACGGGTCTACAATGAGCAGTTCTTC. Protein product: CSVSGRVYNEQFF.

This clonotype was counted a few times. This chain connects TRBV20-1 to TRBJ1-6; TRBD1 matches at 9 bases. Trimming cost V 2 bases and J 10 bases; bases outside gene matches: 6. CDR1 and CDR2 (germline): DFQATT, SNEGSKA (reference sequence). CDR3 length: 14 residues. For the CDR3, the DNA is TGCAGTGCTAGAACAGGGGGCTTAGGCTCACCCCTCCACTTT. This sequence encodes CSARTGGLGSPLHF.

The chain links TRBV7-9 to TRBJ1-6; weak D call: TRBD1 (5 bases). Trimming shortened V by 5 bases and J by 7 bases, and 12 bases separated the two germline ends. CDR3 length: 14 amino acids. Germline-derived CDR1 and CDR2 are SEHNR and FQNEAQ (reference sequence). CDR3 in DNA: TGTGCCAGCAGCCTACGACAGTCGAATTCACCCCTCCACTTT. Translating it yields CASSLRQSNSPLHF.